This T cell receptor beta chain was identified in a study of technical replicates of blood from several donors. Repertoires were generated with immunoSEQ multiplex PCR, while TCRdb's copy carries only in-frame clones and drops some. Found here are fewer than 65,000 clones, about 90% of them singletons; the top ten hold 5.2%. With regard to this clone: Mismatch with germline at one junction end may stem from a read error.

The receptor was isolated from a human donor in good health. Some clones in this sample may be carry-over from other donors' samples. What was sequenced was PBMCs.

The CDR3 DNA sequence: TGCAGCGTTGAAGAGCACCCCGGGACAGGGCCACCGGTTTTT. Translating it yields CSVEEHPGTGPPVF. This chain joins TRBV29-1 and TRBJ2-3; 9 bases are shared with TRBD1. CDR3 length: 14 residues. The germline CDR1 and CDR2 sequences are SQVTM and ANQGSEA.